The 16 T cell receptor beta chains below were found in one sample sequenced in a study of blood T cell repertoires in COVID-19. Some clones are missing from TCRdb's copy, which holds only in-frame ones; the method was immunoSEQ multiplex PCR. Among 150,000 or so clones listed, over 60% were seen once. Sequenced material: peripheral blood. Receptors originate from a woman in her 50s with active or convalescent COVID-19.

The chain is built from TRBV19 and TRBJ2-5, with 7 nucleotides matching TRBD1. With V trimmed by 4 bases and J by 2 bases, 4 bases remained unmatched. Germline V gene sequence: CDR1 LNHDA, CDR2 SQIVND (reference sequence). CDR3 length: 14 residues. The CDR3 is CASSTWTGQETQYF. The CDR3 DNA sequence: TGTGCCAGTAGTACCTGGACAGGTCAAGAGACCCAGTACTTC.

There are a few counts of this clone. The chain uses TRBV13 and TRBJ1-2; 9 bases align to TRBD1. CDR1 is PRHDT and CDR2 is FYEKMQ in the germline V gene (reference sequence). The trim removed 0 bases at V and 0 bases at J, leaving 2 bases unmatched. This CDR3 contains 16 residues. Here the CDR3 reads CASSLGGQGPNYGYTF. In DNA form, the CDR3 reads TGTGCCAGCAGCTTAGGGGGACAGGGACCTAACTATGGCTACACCTTC.

This clone was picked up many times. V usage is TRBV7-6 and J usage is TRBJ2-2; 9 bases line up with TRBD2. In germline, CDR1 is SGHVS, CDR2 FNYEAQ. Trimming removed 5 bases from V and 4 bases from J; junction bases left unmatched: 2. The CDR3 is 14 residues long. For the CDR3, the DNA is TGTGCCAGCAGCCCGCGGGGGGGCACCGGGGAGCTGTTTTTT. It specifies CASSPRGGTGELFF.

The chain has TRBV21-1 and TRBJ1-6; the table assigns TRBD1, which was not confirmed against the DNA. TRBV21-1 is given as a pseudogene. CDR3 length equals 17 residues. The DNA of the CDR3 is TGTGCCAGCAGCAAAGAGGTAACAGGGGATTGCAATTCACCCCTCCACTTT. Encoded protein: CASSKEVTGDCNSPLHF.

This clone was detected only a few times. The CDR3 protein is CASSPPWVSGMQFF. The CDR3 DNA reads as TGTGCCAGCAGCCCCCCGTGGGTGAGCGGGATGCAGTTCTTC. The V call is TRBV6-2 or TRBV6-3, the J call TRBJ2-1; 7 positions agree with TRBD2. Germline values: CDR1 MNHEY, CDR2 SVGEGT. This CDR3 contains 14 residues. J was trimmed by 12 bases and V by 6 bases; bases with no gene match: 14.

The chain carries TRBV27 and TRBJ1-6; TRBD1 might be the D (5 bases). V lost 1 base to trimming and J lost 7 bases, with 14 bases between them. Germline assignment: CDR1 MNHEY and CDR2 SMNVEV (reference sequence). The length of the CDR3 is 16 residues. The CDR3 DNA sequence: TGTGCCAGCAGTTTATGGAGCAGGGTTAACAATTCACCCCTCCACTTT. Translated, it gives CASSLWSRVNNSPLHF.

V and J are TRBV5-4 and TRBJ2-2; the D gene is possibly TRBD2 (6 bases). Germline lookup yields CDR1 SGHNT and CDR2 YYREEE (reference sequence). The CDR3 covers 16 residues. Trimming left V 4 bases short and J 0 bases short, with 13 bases between. CDR3 residues: CASSLDGGTNTGELFF. DNA of the CDR3: TGTGCCAGCAGCCTTGATGGAGGGACGAACACCGGGGAGCTGTTTTTT. The full variable domain, completed using reference TRBV5-4 and TRBJ2-2, is ETGVTQSPTHLIKTRGQQVTLRCSSQSGHNTVSWYQQALGQGPQFIFQYYREEENGRGNFPPRFSGLQFPNYSSELNVNALELDDSALYLCASSLDGGTNTGELFFGEGSRLTVL.

The chain has TRBV30 and TRBJ1-3, with no clear D. The CDR3 contains 11 residues. Germline V gene data show CDR1 as GTSNPN and CDR2 as SVGIG (reference sequence). Trimming removed 4 bases from V and 5 bases from J, with 6 bases in between. The CDR3 DNA is TGTGCCTGGACTAACCGAAACACCATATATTTT. Residues: CAWTNRNTIYF.

The chain uses TRBV9 and TRBJ1-5; D may be TRBD1 (5 bases). Germline V CDR1 and CDR2: SGDLS, YYNGEE. V lost 8 bases and J lost 2, with 14 bases in between. The CDR3 extends over 14 amino acids. The CDR3 spells CASSRGAGNQPQHF. The DNA of the CDR3 is TGTGCCAGTTCTCGCGGGGCCGGCAATCAGCCCCAGCATTTT.

J is TRBJ1-2 and V is TRBV19, with D unclear. Germline lookup yields CDR1 LNHDA and CDR2 SQIVND (reference sequence). The CDR3 is 16 residues long. Trimming took off 3 bases at V and 1 base at J, with 15 bases between the two ends. The CDR3 spells CASSMVQVAGNYGYTF. In DNA, the CDR3 is TGTGCCAGTAGTATGGTCCAGGTTGCGGGTAACTATGGCTACACCTTC.

The gene calls are TRBV3-1 (or the pseudogene TRBV3-2) and TRBJ1-1, with 8 bases fitting TRBD1. Germline CDR1 is LGHDT and CDR2 is YNNKEL (reference sequence). The J segment lost 3 bases and the V segment lost 1 base, leaving 4 bases of the junction unmatched. CDR3 size: 15 residues. CDR3: CASSQAQDRDTEAFF. CDR3 coding DNA: TGTGCCAGCAGCCAAGCCCAGGACAGGGACACTGAAGCTTTCTTT.

This clone occurred once. The V gene is TRBV10-2, the J gene TRBJ2-7; 9 nucleotides match TRBD1. CDR1 and CDR2 from the germline V gene are WSHSY and SAAADI. The CDR3 is made up of 14 amino acids. V trimming: 8 bases; J trimming: 5 bases; junction bases outside the gene matches: 10. The CDR3 sequence: CASSRGQGSHEQYF. CDR3 sequence (DNA): TGCGCCAGCTCGCGCGGACAGGGGTCCCACGAGCAGTACTTC.

J is TRBJ2-1 and V is TRBV28; TRBD2 might be the D (5 bases). The V gene's germline CDR1 is MDHEN and CDR2 SYDVKM. The CDR3 runs to 14 residues. Trimming pared 1 base from V and 8 bases from J, leaving 12 bases between. The CDR3 bases are TGTGCCAGCAGTTTATCGCTGCGGCGGGATGAGCAGTTCTTC. This translates into CASSLSLRRDEQFF.

The DNA for the CDR3 is TGCGCCAGCAGCTTCCAGGGTCTCACTGAAGCTTTCTTT. This encodes CASSFQGLTEAFF. The V and J genes are TRBV4-3 and TRBJ1-1; possibly TRBD1 for D (5 bases). CDR1 is LGHNA and CDR2 is YSLEER in the germline V gene. V was shortened by 5 bases and J by 4 bases, with 11 bases between the two germline ends. The CDR3 sequence is 13 residues long.

The rearrangement links TRBV6-5 to TRBJ2-3; D might be TRBD1 (6 bases). Germline assignment: CDR1 MNHEY and CDR2 SVGAGI. V was pared by 6 bases and J by 0 bases, with 7 bases between. The CDR3 is made up of 13 amino acids. The CDR3 sequence is CASRDSSTDTQYF. For the CDR3, the DNA is TGTGCCAGCAGGGACAGCAGCACAGATACGCAGTATTTT.

This clone occurred a few times. The chain uses TRBV28 and TRBJ1-5, with 8 bases aligning to TRBD1. The CDR3 runs 15 residues. Germline V gene lookup returns CDR1 MDHEN and CDR2 SYDVKM. J was trimmed by 2 bases and V by 6 bases; bases with no gene match: 6. The CDR3: CASSTQGVGNQPQHF. The CDR3, as DNA: TGTGCCAGCAGCACACAGGGGGTGGGCAATCAGCCCCAGCATTTT.